This T cell receptor beta chain was observed in a study of CD4 T cells in relation to SARS-CoV-2 and coronaviruses. The table came from immunoSEQ multiplex PCR; TCRdb's copy has only in-frame clones and leaves some out. The sample records tens of thousands of clones, roughly four fifths being singletons. On this clone itself: What it binds is unknown.

From germline, CDR1 is ENHRY and CDR2 SYGVKD. Deletions cut 3 bases from V and 2 bases from J, with 20 bases between. CDR3 size: 18 residues. Broader study findings: Each donor contributed either pre-pandemic or post-infection samples, not both.

This TCR derives from an adult with COVID-19. The sample taken for sequencing was memory CD4+ T cells from PBMCs, cultured in vitro. The J gene is TRBJ2-1, the V gene TRBV10-3; TRBD2 is a possible D gene (6 bases). In DNA form, the CDR3 reads TGTGCCATCAGTGAATCAATCTTCGCGGGGCCGCCCTACAATGAGCAGTTCTTC. Encoded protein: CAISESIFAGPPYNEQFF.